These 9 T cell receptor beta chains were all obtained from the same sample, sequenced in a study of tumor-infiltrating lymphocytes in primary liver carcinoma. A constant-region primer served to make TCR beta cDNA from around 500 ng total RNA. For TCR beta, libraries were produced by three nested multiplex PCR rounds using slightly modified ARM-PCR. TRBV1-TRBV30 forward primers and a C-beta reverse primer were used in the first two PCR rounds, which each ran for approximately 11 cycles. TCRdb reanalysed the multiplex PCR reads using MiXCR and keeps one entry per CDR3 protein. The table has about 64,000 distinct CDR3 sequences, over 60% seen once. Total RNA and DNA came together from about 21-30 mg of bulk tissue without cell sorting. Sequenced input: liver tumor tissue from sampling region 4. Documented subset: tumor region T4, right-lateral pole. Every receptor here comes from a man in his forties or fifties with primary liver carcinoma and hepatitis B virus infection.

Worth noting for this clonotype: One junction end does not reproduce the germline sequence, and a read error may be involved. CDR3 amino acids: CASSGTGACEQYF. CDR3 bases: TGTGCCAGCAGCGGGACAGGGGCTTGCGAGCAGTATTTC. V usage is TRBV14 and J usage is TRBJ2-7, with 10 bases matching TRBD1. The germline CDR1 and CDR2 sequences are SGHDN and FVKESK. The CDR3 length is 13 residues.

This clonotype was counted a few times. A much larger clone differs by one base, so this may be a read error. This sequence joins TRBV29-1 and TRBJ1-1; TRBD1 might be the D (6 bases). The CDR3 covers 12 residues. V was clipped by 6 bases and J by 5 bases, with 13 bases between them. Germline CDR1 reads SQVTM; CDR2 reads ANQGSEA. The CDR3 is CSVETGMTEAFF. The DNA of the CDR3 is TGCAGCGTGGAGACAGGCATGACTGAAGCTTTCTTT.

With respect to this clonotype: One junction end disagrees with the germline gene, perhaps due to a read error. V usage is TRBV4-2 and J usage is TRBJ2-1; D call uncertain. CDR1 and CDR2 from the germline V gene are LGHNA and YNFKEQ. This CDR3 contains 14 residues. CDR3 in amino acids: CDSSLKHSDNEQFF. Written as DNA, the CDR3 is TGTGACAGCAGCCTAAAGCACAGCGACAATGAGCAGTTCTTC.

The chain joins TRBV6-1 to TRBJ1-1; D remains unclear. The CDR3 has 13 residues. V lost 4 bases to trimming and J lost 1 base, with 7 bases between them. Germline V gene data show CDR1 as MNHNS and CDR2 as SASEGT. This CDR3 is CASSAQTNTEAFF. The CDR3, as DNA: TGTGCCAGCAGTGCCCAGACGAACACTGAAGCTTTCTTT.

To note about this clonotype: The junction departs from germline at one end; a sequencing error may be responsible. The CDR3 nucleotides are TGTGGCAGCAGTTACTTGAACGGGTTCGGGGAGCAGTACTTT. This gives the protein CGSSYLNGFGEQYF. The rearrangement links TRBV6-2 or TRBV6-3 to TRBJ2-7; maybe TRBD2 (5 bases). The CDR3 loop spans 14 amino acids. Germline V gene lookup returns CDR1 MNHEY and CDR2 SVGEGT.

Note on this clonotype: A much larger clone is a single base away; this may be a read error. The rearrangement joins TRBV6-6 to TRBJ1-1, with 10 bases fitting TRBD1. This CDR3 is built from 14 residues. Per germline, CDR1 MNHNY and CDR2 SVGAGI (reference sequence). CDR3 protein: CDSSGTGVRTEAFF. The CDR3 DNA follows: TGTGACAGCAGTGGGACAGGGGTAAGGACTGAAGCTTTCTTT.

Worth noting for this clonotype: A much larger clone lies a single base off, so this may be a read error. The V and J genes are TRBV10-3 and TRBJ2-5; weak D call: TRBD2 (7 bases). V was pared by 8 bases and J by 2 bases, with 15 bases between. Germline V CDR1 and CDR2: ENHRY, SYGVKD. The CDR3 is 14 amino acids. Here the CDR3 reads CAIGGGAIQETQYF. In nucleotides, the CDR3 is TGTGCCATCGGAGGGGGGGCCATACAAGAGACCCAGTACTTC.

On this clonotype itself: Germline and junction disagree at one end, which may indicate a read error. The rearrangement links TRBV9 to TRBJ1-3, with a weak D call TRBD1 (5 bases). The CDR3 loop spans 13 amino acids. Germline V CDR1 and CDR2: SGDLS, YYNGEE. CDR3 protein: CTSSVGDGDTIYF. The CDR3 nucleotides are TGTACCAGCAGCGTAGGGGATGGAGACACCATATATTTT.

This sequence joins TRBV6-2 or TRBV6-3 and TRBJ2-7, with 8 bases fitting TRBD2. CDR1 is MNHEY and CDR2 is SVGEGT in the germline V gene. The V and J ends lost 9 bases and 3 bases, in that order; junction bases with no gene match: 10. There are 14 residues in the CDR3. The CDR3 reads CASKGLREGYEQYF. Written as DNA, the CDR3 is TGTGCCAGTAAAGGACTACGGGAGGGCTACGAGCAGTACTTC.